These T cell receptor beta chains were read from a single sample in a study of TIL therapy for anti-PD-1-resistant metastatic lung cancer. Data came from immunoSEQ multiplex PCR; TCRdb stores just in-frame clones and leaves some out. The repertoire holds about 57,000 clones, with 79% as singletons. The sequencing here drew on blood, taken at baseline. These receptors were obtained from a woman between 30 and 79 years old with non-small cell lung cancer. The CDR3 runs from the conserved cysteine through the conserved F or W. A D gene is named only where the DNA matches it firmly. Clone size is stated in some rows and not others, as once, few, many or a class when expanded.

CDR3nt: TGTGCCAGCAGCTATTCGACTAGCGTCTCCTACAATGAGCAGTTCTTC
CDR3aa: CASSYSTSVSYNEQFF
j_gene: TRBJ2-1
d_gene: TRBD2
abundance: -
len: 16
v_gene: TRBV7-2

CDR3nt: TGTGCCAGCAGCTTAGCGGCCAAAAACATTCAGTACTTC
CDR3aa: CASSLAAKNIQYF
j_gene: TRBJ2-4
d_gene: -
abundance: -
len: 13
v_gene: TRBV7-9

CDR3nt: TGCGCCAGCAGCAAAGGGACAGGGAACTCCTACGAGCAGTACTTC
CDR3aa: CASSKGTGNSYEQYF
j_gene: TRBJ2-7
d_gene: TRBD1
abundance: -
len: 15
v_gene: TRBV4-1

CDR3nt: TGCGCCAGCAGAGAAACAGGGACGAACACTGAAGCTTTCTTT
CDR3aa: CASRETGTNTEAFF
j_gene: TRBJ1-1
d_gene: -
abundance: -
len: 14
v_gene: TRBV5-1

CDR3nt: TGTGCCAGCAGTAGAGAACGGGGGGGGTATGAAGCTTTCTTT
CDR3aa: CASSRERGGYEAFF
j_gene: TRBJ1-1
d_gene: -
abundance: -
len: 14
v_gene: TRBV6-5

CDR3nt: TGTGCCAGCAGCCTCGAATCCTCTTACGAGCAGTACTTC
CDR3aa: CASSLESSYEQYF
j_gene: TRBJ2-7
d_gene: -
abundance: -
len: 13
v_gene: TRBV5-4

CDR3nt: TGTGCCAGCAGCTCGGGACAGGGGGCTAGGTCTGGGGCCAACGTCCTGACTTTC
CDR3aa: CASSSGQGARSGANVLTF
j_gene: TRBJ2-6
d_gene: TRBD1
abundance: -
len: 18
v_gene: TRBV7-6

CDR3nt: TGTGCCAGCAGCCCCACCGGGGGAGGGGGGATTAACTATGGCTACACCTTC
CDR3aa: CASSPTGGGGINYGYTF
j_gene: TRBJ1-2
d_gene: -
abundance: -
len: 17
v_gene: TRBV7-2

CDR3nt: TGCGCCAGCAGCCAAGAGTGGGGCGTCTCACGGCGGGGCTACACCTTC
CDR3aa: CASSQEWGVSRRGYTF
j_gene: TRBJ1-2
d_gene: -
abundance: -
len: 16
v_gene: TRBV4-3

CDR3nt: TGTGCCAGCAGCTTAGGTGGCAGGGCTTATGGCTACACCTTC
CDR3aa: CASSLGGRAYGYTF
j_gene: TRBJ1-2
d_gene: -
abundance: few
len: 14
v_gene: TRBV13

CDR3nt: TGTGCCACCAGCAGGTTGTTTGGGGTTAATCAGCCCCAGCATTTT
CDR3aa: CATSRLFGVNQPQHF
j_gene: TRBJ1-5
d_gene: -
abundance: -
len: 15
v_gene: TRBV15

CDR3nt: TGTGCCAGCAGTAGGAACACAGGGGGCCAGGAGACCCAGTACTTC
CDR3aa: CASSRNTGGQETQYF
j_gene: TRBJ2-5
d_gene: TRBD1
abundance: -
len: 15
v_gene: TRBV27

CDR3nt: TGTGCCAGCAGCCAAGGAAGACACACAGATACGCAGTATTTT
CDR3aa: CASSQGRHTDTQYF
j_gene: TRBJ2-3
d_gene: -
abundance: -
len: 14
v_gene: TRBV14

CDR3nt: TGTGCCAGCAGCTCGACAGGGGCTGAGATTAACTATGGCTACACCTTC
CDR3aa: CASSSTGAEINYGYTF
j_gene: TRBJ1-2
d_gene: TRBD1
abundance: -
len: 16
v_gene: TRBV7-9

CDR3nt: TGTGCCAGCAGTGAAGTAGCCGGTAGCACAGATACGCAGTATTTT
CDR3aa: CASSEVAGSTDTQYF
j_gene: TRBJ2-3
d_gene: -
abundance: -
len: 15
v_gene: TRBV6-4

CDR3nt: TGCGCCAGCAGCCAGCCGGGACCGTCTACTTACTATGGCTACACCTTC
CDR3aa: CASSQPGPSTYYGYTF
j_gene: TRBJ1-2
d_gene: -
abundance: -
len: 16
v_gene: TRBV4-1

CDR3nt: TGTGCCATCAGTGAGTCGAACGGGTTGCGCTACGAGCAGTACTTC
CDR3aa: CAISESNGLRYEQYF
j_gene: TRBJ2-7
d_gene: -
abundance: -
len: 15
v_gene: TRBV10-3

CDR3nt: TGTGCCAGCAGTGCACAGGAGGAGACTGAAGCTTTCTTT
CDR3aa: CASSAQEETEAFF
j_gene: TRBJ1-1
d_gene: -
abundance: -
len: 13
v_gene: TRBV6-1

CDR3nt: TGTGCCAGCAGCGTCGGCAGGGGAAGGGAGCAGTACTTC
CDR3aa: CASSVGRGREQYF
j_gene: TRBJ2-7
d_gene: -
abundance: -
len: 13
v_gene: TRBV7-2

CDR3nt: TGTGCCAGCAGCGCTCAGGTGAGAGATACGCAGTATTTT
CDR3aa: CASSAQVRDTQYF
j_gene: TRBJ2-3
d_gene: -
abundance: -
len: 13
v_gene: TRBV9